Here is one T cell receptor beta chain with its context. Its antigen is currently unknown. This record belongs to a study of shared clonotypes between healthy human individuals. Study summary: The donor group consisted of two women and a few men, aged 18 to 49. Study results and limitations: What limited the represented genetic and exposure-history diversity was the small number of donors.

TCRdb's table, derived via immunoSEQ multiplex PCR, lists solely in-frame clones and lacks some. The data contain about 2 million clones, 85% to 95% of them singletons. It was CD45RO-negative cells, positively selected for CCR7, that made up naive CD8 cells, with terminally differentiated effector memory CD45RA+ cells excluded. The V gene's germline CDR1 is WNHNN and CDR2 SYGVQD (reference sequence). Trimming at V came to 6 bases and at J to 5 bases, leaving 5 bases not matched to a gene. The CDR3 consists of 14 residues. The specimen was naive CD8+ T cells sorted from blood. The V gene is TRBV10-1, the J gene TRBJ1-4; 8 bases align to TRBD1. The TCR comes from a man in his late teens or twenties in good health. CDR3 coding DNA: TGCGCCAGCAGCAGGACAGGGACGAATGAAAAACTGTTTTTT. This codes for CASSRTGTNEKLFF.